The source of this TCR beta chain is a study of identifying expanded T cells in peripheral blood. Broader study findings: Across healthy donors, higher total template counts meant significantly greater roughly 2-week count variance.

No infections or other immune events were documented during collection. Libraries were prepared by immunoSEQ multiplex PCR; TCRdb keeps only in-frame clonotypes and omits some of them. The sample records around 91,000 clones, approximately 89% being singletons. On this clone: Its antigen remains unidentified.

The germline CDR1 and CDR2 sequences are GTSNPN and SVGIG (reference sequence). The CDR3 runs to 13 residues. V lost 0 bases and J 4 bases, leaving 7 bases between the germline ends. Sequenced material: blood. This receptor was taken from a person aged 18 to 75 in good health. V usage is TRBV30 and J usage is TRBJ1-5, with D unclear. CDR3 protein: CAWSVERNQPQHF. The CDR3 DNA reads TGTGCCTGGAGTGTAGAAAGAAATCAGCCCCAGCATTTT.